The entry below describes one TCR beta chain. No antigen is known for it. Sequenced by immunoSEQ multiplex PCR; TCRdb stores in-frame clones only, minus some. In the table there are roughly 57,000 clones, roughly 93% of which are singletons. These data originate in a study of cytomegalovirus exposure and HLA in healthy donors. Study results and caveats: Some TCR beta chains (164 of them) were listed as cytomegalovirus-associated.

Unmatched junction bases numbered 5, after V lost 5 bases and J lost 5 bases. Germline V CDR1 and CDR2: SEHNR, FQNEAQ (reference sequence). The CDR3 has 13 residues. The donors formed part of the approximately 110-subject validation cohort, distinct from the approximately 630-subject first cohort. This chain links TRBV7-9 with TRBJ1-1; 7 bases are shared with TRBD1. The sample was PBMCs. The TCR comes from a young woman in good health and CMV-seropositive. The CDR3: CASSQGGWTEAFF. The CDR3 DNA sequence: TGTGCCAGCAGCCAAGGGGGCTGGACTGAAGCTTTCTTT.